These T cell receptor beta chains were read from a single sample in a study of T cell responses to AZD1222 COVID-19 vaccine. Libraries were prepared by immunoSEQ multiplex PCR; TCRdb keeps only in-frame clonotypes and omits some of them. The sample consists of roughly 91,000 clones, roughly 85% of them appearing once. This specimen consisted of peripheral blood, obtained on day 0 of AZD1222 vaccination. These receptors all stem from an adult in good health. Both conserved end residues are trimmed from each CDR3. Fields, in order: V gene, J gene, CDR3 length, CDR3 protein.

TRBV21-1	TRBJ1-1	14	ASSKPPGRPNTEAF
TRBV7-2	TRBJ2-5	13	ASSLVWGGRETQY
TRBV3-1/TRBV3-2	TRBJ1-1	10	ASSQETGRTF
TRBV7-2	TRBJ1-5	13	ASSLDGTGNQPQH
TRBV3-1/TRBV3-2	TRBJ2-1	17	ASSHAPRGSGRQYNEQF
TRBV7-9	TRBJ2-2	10	ASSVGERELF
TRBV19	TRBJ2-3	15	ASSIRGLAGITDTQY
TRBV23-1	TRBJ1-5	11	ASPHGINQPQH
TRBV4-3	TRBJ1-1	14	ASTYGTGNMNTEAF
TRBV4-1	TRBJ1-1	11	ASSQGTTRGAF
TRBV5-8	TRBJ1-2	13	ASSMAWDRVWGYT
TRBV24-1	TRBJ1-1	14	ATSDTGGGLKTEAF
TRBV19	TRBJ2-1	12	ASSLAGYPREQF
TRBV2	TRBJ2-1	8	ASVGGEQF